A single T cell receptor (beta chain) is shown here with its context. The antigen remains undetermined. Sequenced by immunoSEQ multiplex PCR; TCRdb stores in-frame clones only, minus some. The data show under 150,000 clones, 84% seen once. Collection occurred without any documented infections or immune events in donors. Deletions cut 6 bases from V and 7 bases from J, with 16 bases between. The CDR3 contains 15 residues. Germline lookup yields CDR1 MNHEY and CDR2 SVGAGI. The record originates from a study of identifying expanded T cells in peripheral blood. Study-wide findings and caveats: Clone count variance between approximately two-week samples rose with total template count.

This TCR derives from a person between 18 and 69 years old in good health. The sample taken for sequencing was blood. The rearrangement links TRBV6-5 to TRBJ1-6; unclear D gene. CDR3 protein: CASSFGILGNSPLHF. The DNA of the CDR3 is TGTGCCAGCAGCTTCGGAATTCTTGGGAATTCACCCCTCCACTTT.